The T cell receptor (beta chain) described here comes from a study of blood T cells in healthy people across ages. V lost 4 bases to trimming and J lost 6 bases, with 13 bases between them. CDR3 length equals 14 residues. Germline V CDR1 and CDR2: SEHNR, FQNEAQ (reference sequence). A second PCR of 7 to 11 cycles used a sample-barcoded 5' primer and a J-beta primer mix. TCRdb analysed the 5' RACE reads with MiXCR anew, one entry per CDR3 protein. The sample carries hundreds of thousands of distinct CDR3 sequences, more than 40% recorded once. Study observations and caveats: Versus aged donors, long-lived donors had higher diversity and more naive CD4+ cells.

Comment on this clonotype: Its antigen is not known.

The specimen was blood. The clonotype was recovered from a man aged 55 to 70 in good health. V is TRBV7-9 and J is TRBJ1-5, with D unresolved. This chain's CDR3 is CASSSYTDRQPQHF. In nucleotides, the CDR3 is TGTGCCAGCAGCTCCTACACCGATCGTCAGCCCCAGCATTTT.